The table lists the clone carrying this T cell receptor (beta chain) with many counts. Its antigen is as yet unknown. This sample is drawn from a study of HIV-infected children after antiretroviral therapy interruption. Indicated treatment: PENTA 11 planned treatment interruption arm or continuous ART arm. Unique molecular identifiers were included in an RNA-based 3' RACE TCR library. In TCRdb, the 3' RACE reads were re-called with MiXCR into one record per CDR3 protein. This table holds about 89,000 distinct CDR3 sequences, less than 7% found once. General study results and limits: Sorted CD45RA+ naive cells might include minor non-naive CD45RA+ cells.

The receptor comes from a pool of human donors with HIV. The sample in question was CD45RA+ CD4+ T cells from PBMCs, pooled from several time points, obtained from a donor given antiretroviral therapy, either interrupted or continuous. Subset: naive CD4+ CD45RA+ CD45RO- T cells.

For the CDR3, the DNA is TGCGCCAGCAGCTTGGGAGGGGCGAACACCGGGGAGCTGTTTTTT. This encodes CASSLGGANTGELFF. The chain combines TRBV5-1 with TRBJ2-2; the D call may be TRBD1 or TRBD2 (5 bases each). Germline V lookup: CDR1 SGHRS, CDR2 YFSETQ. Trimming stripped 0 bases from V and 0 bases from J, with 6 bases between. This CDR3 is 15 amino acids long.